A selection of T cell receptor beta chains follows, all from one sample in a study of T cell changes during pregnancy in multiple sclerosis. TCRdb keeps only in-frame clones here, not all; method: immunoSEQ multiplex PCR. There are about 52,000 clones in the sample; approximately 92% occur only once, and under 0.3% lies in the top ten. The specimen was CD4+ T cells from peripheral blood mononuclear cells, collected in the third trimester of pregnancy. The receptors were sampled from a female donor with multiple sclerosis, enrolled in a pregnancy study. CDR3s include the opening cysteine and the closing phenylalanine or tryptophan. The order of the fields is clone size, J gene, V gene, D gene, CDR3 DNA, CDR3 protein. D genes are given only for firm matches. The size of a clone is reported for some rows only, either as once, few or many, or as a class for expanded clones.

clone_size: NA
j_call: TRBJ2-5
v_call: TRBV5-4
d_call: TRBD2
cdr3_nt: TGTGCCAGCAGCAAAGCGGGAGAAGAGACCCAGTACTTC
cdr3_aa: CASSKAGEETQYF

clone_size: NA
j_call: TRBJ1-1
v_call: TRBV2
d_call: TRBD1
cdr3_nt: TGTGCCAGTACAGGGGGCTCAACTGAAGCTTTCTTT
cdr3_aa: CASTGGSTEAFF

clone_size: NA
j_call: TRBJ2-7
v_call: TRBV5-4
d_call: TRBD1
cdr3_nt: TGTGCCAGCAGTTCGGGACAGGGGATCTACGAGCAGTACTTC
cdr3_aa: CASSSGQGIYEQYF

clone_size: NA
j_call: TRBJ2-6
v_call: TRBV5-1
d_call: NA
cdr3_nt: TGCGCCAGCAGCTTGGTACAGGGGAGGTCCAACGTCCTGACTTTC
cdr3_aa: CASSLVQGRSNVLTF

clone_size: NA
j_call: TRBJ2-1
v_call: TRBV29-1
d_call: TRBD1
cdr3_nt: TGCAGCGTTGAGGAGAGTCAGGGGGCTGAGCAGTTCTTC
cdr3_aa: CSVEESQGAEQFF

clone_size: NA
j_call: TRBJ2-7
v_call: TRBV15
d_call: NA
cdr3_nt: TGTGCCACCAGCAGGCCCCCCCGGAGCGACGAGCAGTACTTC
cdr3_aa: CATSRPPRSDEQYF

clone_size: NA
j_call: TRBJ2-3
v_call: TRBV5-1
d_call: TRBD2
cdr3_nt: TGCGCCAGCAGCTTACCGCTGGGGCGGGGGACCACAGATACGCAGTATTTT
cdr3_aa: CASSLPLGRGTTDTQYF

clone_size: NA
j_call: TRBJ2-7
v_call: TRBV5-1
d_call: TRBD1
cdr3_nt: TGCGCCAGCAGCCCGGGACAGGGTGGCGAGCAGTACTTC
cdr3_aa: CASSPGQGGEQYF

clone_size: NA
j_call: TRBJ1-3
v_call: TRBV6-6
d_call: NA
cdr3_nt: TGTGCCAGCAGTTACTCGAGGCTGAGGAGCACCATATATTTT
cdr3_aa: CASSYSRLRSTIYF

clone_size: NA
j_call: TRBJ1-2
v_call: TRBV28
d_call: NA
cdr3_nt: TGTGCCAGCAGTTTGTTAGTTAACTATGGCTACACCTTC
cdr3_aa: CASSLLVNYGYTF

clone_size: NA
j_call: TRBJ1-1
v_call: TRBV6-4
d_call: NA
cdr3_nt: TGTGCCAGCAGTACAGAGATGAACACTGAAGCTTTCTTT
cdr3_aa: CASSTEMNTEAFF

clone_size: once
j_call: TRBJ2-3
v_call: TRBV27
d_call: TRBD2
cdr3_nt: TGTGCCAGATCTCCGACTAGCGGGAGGGCCTTCACAGATACGCAGTATTTT
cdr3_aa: CARSPTSGRAFTDTQYF

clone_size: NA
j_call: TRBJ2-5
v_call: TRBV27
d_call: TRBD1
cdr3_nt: TGTGCCAGCAGTATACAGGGGTTACAAGAGACCCAGTACTTC
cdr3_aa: CASSIQGLQETQYF

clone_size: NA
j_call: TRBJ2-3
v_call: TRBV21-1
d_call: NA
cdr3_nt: TGTGCCAGCAGCCTCCGTCGCACAGATACGCAGTATTTT
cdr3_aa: CASSLRRTDTQYF

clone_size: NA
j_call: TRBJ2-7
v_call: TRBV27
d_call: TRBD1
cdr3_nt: TGTGCCAGCAGTCAGACAGGGCCCTACGAGCAGTACTTC
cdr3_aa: CASSQTGPYEQYF

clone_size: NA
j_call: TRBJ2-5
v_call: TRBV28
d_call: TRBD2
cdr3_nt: TGTGCCAGCACTTCTACCGGGAGGGCGGGGGAGACCCAGTACTTC
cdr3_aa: CASTSTGRAGETQYF

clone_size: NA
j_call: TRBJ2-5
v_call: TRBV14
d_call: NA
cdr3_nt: TGTGCCAGCAGCCAAGAGACGTCAGCGTACCAAGAGACCCAGTACTTC
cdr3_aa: CASSQETSAYQETQYF

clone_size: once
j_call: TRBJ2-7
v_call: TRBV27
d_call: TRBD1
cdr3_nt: TGTGCCAGCAGTTTCAGACAGGGCAACGAGCAGTACTTC
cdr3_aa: CASSFRQGNEQYF

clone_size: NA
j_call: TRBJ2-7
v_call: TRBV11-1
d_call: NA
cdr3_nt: TGTGCCAGCAGCTTAGAGGGCGGGGCCTCCTACGAGCAGTACTTC
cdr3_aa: CASSLEGGASYEQYF

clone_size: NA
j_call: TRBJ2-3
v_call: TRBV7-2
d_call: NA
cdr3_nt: TGTGCCAGCAGCCCCTTTACAGATACGCAGTATTTT
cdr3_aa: CASSPFTDTQYF

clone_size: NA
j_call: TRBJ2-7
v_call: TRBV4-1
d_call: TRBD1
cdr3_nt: TGCGCCAGCAGCCGCCCGGGACAGGCCTACGAGCAGTACTTC
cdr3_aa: CASSRPGQAYEQYF

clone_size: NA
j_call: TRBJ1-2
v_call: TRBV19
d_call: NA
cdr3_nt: TGTGCCAGTAGCCCTCAGGGCAAGGACTATGGCTACACCTTC
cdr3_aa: CASSPQGKDYGYTF

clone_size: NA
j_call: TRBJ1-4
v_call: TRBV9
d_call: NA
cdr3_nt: TGTGCCAGCAGCGTAGGACCCGGGACTACTAATGAAAAACTGTTTTTT
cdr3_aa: CASSVGPGTTNEKLFF

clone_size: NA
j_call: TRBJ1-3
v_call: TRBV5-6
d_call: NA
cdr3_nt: TGTGCCAGCAGCTTGGTGGGAGGGACTGGAAACACCATATATTTT
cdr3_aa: CASSLVGGTGNTIYF

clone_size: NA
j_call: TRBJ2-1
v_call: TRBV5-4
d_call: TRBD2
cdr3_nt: TGTGCCAGCAACAAAGATCCTAGCGGAAGGAATTTCTTC
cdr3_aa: CASNKDPSGRNFF

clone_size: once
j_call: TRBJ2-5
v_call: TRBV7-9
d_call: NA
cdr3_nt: TGTGCCAGCAGCTCCAAGCAACCCTCGGAGACCCAGTACTTC
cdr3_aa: CASSSKQPSETQYF

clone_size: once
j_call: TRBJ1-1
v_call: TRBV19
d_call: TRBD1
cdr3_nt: TGTGCCAGTAGTATGCAACCGGGACAGTCGAACACTGAAGCTTTCTTT
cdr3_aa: CASSMQPGQSNTEAFF

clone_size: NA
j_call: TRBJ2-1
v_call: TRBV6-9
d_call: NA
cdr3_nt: TGTGCCAGCAGTTATTCCCTAGTACGCAGATATTACAATGAGCAGTTCTTC
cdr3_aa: CASSYSLVRRYYNEQFF

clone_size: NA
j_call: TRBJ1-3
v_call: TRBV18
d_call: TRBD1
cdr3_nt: TGTGCCAGCTCGCGCGGACAGGGGAATTCTGGAAACACCATATATTTT
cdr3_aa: CASSRGQGNSGNTIYF

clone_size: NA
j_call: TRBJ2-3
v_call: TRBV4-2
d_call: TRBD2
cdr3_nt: TGTGCCAGCAGCCAAGAAGGGGAGGGAGGCACAGATACGCAGTATTTT
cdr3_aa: CASSQEGEGGTDTQYF